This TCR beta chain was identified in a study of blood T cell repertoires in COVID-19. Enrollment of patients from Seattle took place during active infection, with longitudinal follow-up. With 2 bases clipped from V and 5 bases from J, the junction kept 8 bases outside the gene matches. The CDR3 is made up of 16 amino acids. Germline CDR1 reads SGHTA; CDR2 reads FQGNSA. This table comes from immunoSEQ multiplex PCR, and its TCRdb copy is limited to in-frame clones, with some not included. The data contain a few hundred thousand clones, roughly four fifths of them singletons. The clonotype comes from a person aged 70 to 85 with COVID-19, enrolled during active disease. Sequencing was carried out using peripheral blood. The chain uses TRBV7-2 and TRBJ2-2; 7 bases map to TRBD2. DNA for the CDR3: TGTGCCAGCAGCTTAATGACGGGAGCGGGAACCGGGGAGCTGTTTTTT. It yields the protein CASSLMTGAGTGELFF. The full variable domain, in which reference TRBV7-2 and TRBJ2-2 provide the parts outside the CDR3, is GAGVSQSPSNKVTEKGKDVELRCDPISGHTALYWYRQSLGQGLEFLIYFQGNSAPDKSGLPSDRFSAERTGGSVSTLTIQRTQQEDSAVYLCASSLMTGAGTGELFFGEGSRLTVL.